The rows below give T cell receptor beta chains drawn from one sample of a study of identical twins. From the 5' RACE reads, TCRdb called clonotypes with MiXCR, one entry per CDR3 protein. There are just over 450,000 distinct CDR3 sequences in the sample; more than 13% occur only once, and 0.4% to 0.55% lies in the top ten. The data also belong to a second study, concerning yellow fever vaccine responses in identical twins.

The sample comprised CD4+ T cells sorted from blood. The receptor set was obtained from a woman younger than 35 in good health. The CDR3 runs from the conserved cysteine through the conserved F or W. A D gene is named only where the DNA matches it firmly. Rows give clone size only sometimes, using once, few, many, or a class for an expanded clone.

size: many
J: TRBJ1-1
D: -
V: TRBV6-2/TRBV6-3
CDR3: CASSLVNTEAFF
DNA: TGTGCCAGCAGTTTGGTGAACACTGAAGCTTTCTTT

size: -
J: TRBJ2-1
D: TRBD2
V: TRBV5-1
CDR3: CASSLAGTSGRGNEQFF
DNA: TGCGCCAGCAGCTTGGCCGGGACTAGCGGGAGGGGCAATGAGCAGTTCTTC

size: many
J: TRBJ2-3
D: -
V: TRBV2
CDR3: CAGGAGTKDTDTQYF
DNA: TGTGCCGGGGGGGCCGGGACAAAAGACACAGATACGCAGTATTTT

size: -
J: TRBJ2-7
D: TRBD2
V: TRBV3-1
CDR3: CASSRGGSEQYF
DNA: TGTGCCAGCAGCCGGGGGGGTTCCGAGCAGTACTTC

size: many
J: TRBJ1-2
D: -
V: TRBV20-1
CDR3: CSASRTALYGYTF
DNA: TGCAGTGCTAGCCGGACAGCCCTCTATGGCTACACCTTC

size: few
J: TRBJ2-1
D: -
V: TRBV5-5
CDR3: CASSLDRVINEQFF
DNA: TGTGCCAGCAGCTTGGACAGGGTCATCAATGAGCAGTTCTTC

size: many
J: TRBJ2-7
D: -
V: TRBV5-1
CDR3: CASSLDGSTYEQYF
DNA: TGCGCCAGCAGCCTGGACGGCAGCACCTACGAGCAGTACTTC

size: few
J: TRBJ1-2
D: -
V: TRBV4-1
CDR3: CAGSRDLDRGYTF
DNA: TGCGCCGGCAGCCGAGACCTCGACCGTGGCTACACCTTC

size: -
J: TRBJ2-2
D: TRBD1
V: TRBV25-1
CDR3: CASSEPGTGIGELFF
DNA: TGTGCCAGCAGTGAACCCGGGACAGGGATCGGGGAGCTGTTTTTT

size: few
J: TRBJ2-7
D: -
V: TRBV2
CDR3: CASSGSSGARYEQYF
DNA: TGTGCCAGCAGTGGGTCGTCGGGAGCGAGGTACGAGCAGTACTTC

size: few
J: TRBJ2-1
D: -
V: TRBV7-9
CDR3: CASSSLSRSSYNEQFF
DNA: TGTGCCAGCAGCTCCCTCTCTCGCAGCTCCTACAATGAGCAGTTCTTC

size: -
J: TRBJ2-7
D: -
V: TRBV7-2
CDR3: CASSSTLDGEQYF
DNA: TGTGCCAGCAGCTCCACCCTGGATGGAGAGCAGTACTTC

size: -
J: TRBJ2-1
D: TRBD1
V: TRBV24-1
CDR3: CATSDATGAMGNEQFF
DNA: TGTGCCACCAGTGATGCGACAGGGGCAATGGGCAATGAGCAGTTCTTC

size: many
J: TRBJ1-2
D: TRBD1
V: TRBV12-3/TRBV12-4
CDR3: CASSRTGGPGYTF
DNA: TGTGCCAGCAGCAGGACAGGGGGCCCTGGCTACACCTTC

size: few
J: TRBJ2-7
D: -
V: TRBV4-1
CDR3: CASSQEGAVYEQYF
DNA: TGCGCCAGCAGCCAAGAGGGGGCGGTCTACGAGCAGTACTTC

size: -
J: TRBJ2-1
D: -
V: TRBV19
CDR3: CASSIAPRDEQFF
DNA: TGTGCCAGTAGTATAGCTCCACGGGATGAGCAGTTCTTC

size: -
J: TRBJ1-1
D: TRBD1
V: TRBV7-6
CDR3: CASSPGGGRGRAEAFF
DNA: TGTGCCAGCAGCCCAGGCGGCGGCAGGGGGAGGGCTGAAGCTTTCTTT

size: many
J: TRBJ1-3
D: -
V: TRBV12-3/TRBV12-4
CDR3: CASSLTISGNTIYF
DNA: TGTGCCAGCAGTTTAACGATCTCAGGAAACACCATATATTTT

size: few
J: TRBJ2-1
D: -
V: TRBV10-3
CDR3: CAIGPYNEQFF
DNA: TGTGCCATCGGCCCCTACAATGAGCAGTTCTTC

size: few
J: TRBJ2-2
D: -
V: TRBV9
CDR3: CASSVVSGSTGELFF
DNA: TGTGCCAGCAGCGTAGTATCAGGGTCCACCGGGGAGCTGTTTTTT

size: few
J: TRBJ2-7
D: TRBD2
V: TRBV3-1
CDR3: CASSQESSGPPYEQYF
DNA: TGTGCCAGCAGCCAAGAATCTAGCGGACCTCCTTACGAGCAGTACTTC

size: -
J: TRBJ2-7
D: -
V: TRBV7-9
CDR3: CASSFTGTYEQYF
DNA: TGTGCCAGCAGCTTTACAGGAACCTACGAGCAGTACTTC

size: -
J: TRBJ2-3
D: TRBD2
V: TRBV7-2
CDR3: CASSYPRGVTDTQYF
DNA: TGTGCCAGCAGCTACCCCCGGGGGGTCACAGATACGCAGTATTTT

size: many
J: TRBJ2-5
D: -
V: TRBV5-1
CDR3: CASSELETQYF
DNA: TGCGCCAGCAGTGAGTTGGAGACCCAGTACTTC

size: -
J: TRBJ2-3
D: -
V: TRBV29-1
CDR3: CSVWAGSGVTDTQYF
DNA: TGCAGCGTCTGGGCGGGTAGCGGAGTCACAGATACGCAGTATTTT

size: -
J: TRBJ1-1
D: -
V: TRBV27
CDR3: CASSPILQGSGTEAFF
DNA: TGTGCCAGCAGTCCGATCTTACAGGGATCCGGCACTGAAGCTTTCTTT

size: -
J: TRBJ2-2
D: -
V: TRBV11-3
CDR3: CASSPVLTGELFF
DNA: TGTGCCAGCAGCCCTGTTTTGACCGGGGAGCTGTTTTTT

size: few
J: TRBJ2-3
D: TRBD1
V: TRBV24-1
CDR3: CATSDPGKTGDSMNTQYF
DNA: TGTGCCACCAGTGACCCAGGGAAGACAGGGGATAGCATGAATACGCAGTATTTT

size: -
J: TRBJ1-1
D: -
V: TRBV29-1
CDR3: CSVGKAFF
DNA: TGCAGCGTCGGGAAAGCTTTCTTT

size: few
J: TRBJ1-1
D: -
V: TRBV6-5
CDR3: CASYRGNTEAFF
DNA: TGTGCCAGCTATCGAGGGAACACTGAAGCTTTCTTT

size: few
J: TRBJ2-5
D: TRBD2
V: TRBV20-1
CDR3: CSADPGGETQYF
DNA: TGCAGTGCTGACCCGGGGGGGGAGACCCAGTACTTC

size: -
J: TRBJ2-5
D: TRBD1
V: TRBV18
CDR3: CASSPGQGEPQYF
DNA: TGTGCCAGCTCACCTGGACAGGGAGAGCCCCAGTACTTC

size: few
J: TRBJ2-2
D: -
V: TRBV11-3
CDR3: CASSSDGGDTGELFF
DNA: TGTGCCAGCAGCTCCGACGGGGGAGACACCGGGGAGCTGTTTTTT

size: few
J: TRBJ1-2
D: TRBD1
V: TRBV7-9
CDR3: CASSLKGTGSDYTF
DNA: TGTGCCAGCAGCTTAAAGGGGACAGGGTCGGACTACACCTTC

size: -
J: TRBJ2-2
D: -
V: TRBV6-1
CDR3: CASRPQRNTGELFF
DNA: TGTGCCAGCAGGCCTCAAAGGAACACCGGGGAGCTGTTTTTT

size: few
J: TRBJ2-4
D: TRBD1
V: TRBV3-1
CDR3: CASSQDATGVHIQYF
DNA: TGTGCCAGCAGCCAAGACGCGACAGGGGTCCACATTCAGTACTTC

size: -
J: TRBJ2-7
D: -
V: TRBV30
CDR3: CAWSHGQGTYEQYF
DNA: TGTGCCTGGAGTCACGGTCAGGGAACGTACGAGCAGTACTTC

size: -
J: TRBJ2-3
D: -
V: TRBV2
CDR3: CASIRGGGSTDTQYF
DNA: TGTGCCAGCATAAGGGGAGGCGGTAGCACAGATACGCAGTATTTT

size: few
J: TRBJ2-1
D: TRBD2
V: TRBV5-1
CDR3: CASSVPLRTSGVNEQFF
DNA: TGCGCCAGCAGCGTGCCCCTACGGACTAGCGGGGTCAATGAGCAGTTCTTC

size: -
J: TRBJ1-5
D: -
V: TRBV6-2/TRBV6-3
CDR3: CASTQGLEQPQHF
DNA: TGTGCCAGCACCCAGGGCTTGGAGCAGCCCCAGCATTTT

size: -
J: TRBJ1-2
D: -
V: TRBV30
CDR3: CAWRTGDKNYGYTF
DNA: TGTGCCTGGAGGACAGGAGATAAGAACTATGGCTACACCTTC

size: many
J: TRBJ1-1
D: -
V: TRBV6-1
CDR3: CASTLVPERGNTEAFF
DNA: TGTGCCAGCACCTTGGTGCCGGAGCGGGGAAACACTGAAGCTTTCTTT

size: few
J: TRBJ2-3
D: -
V: TRBV6-1
CDR3: CASRTKRRSTDTQYF
DNA: TGTGCCAGCAGGACAAAGCGACGGAGCACAGATACGCAGTATTTT

size: few
J: TRBJ2-5
D: -
V: TRBV27
CDR3: CASSTPNEETQYF
DNA: TGTGCCAGCAGTACCCCGAACGAAGAGACCCAGTACTTC

size: many
J: TRBJ2-7
D: -
V: TRBV5-1
CDR3: CASSLDSLSSYEQYF
DNA: TGCGCCAGCAGCTTGGACAGCTTGAGCTCCTACGAGCAGTACTTC

size: few
J: TRBJ2-2
D: TRBD2
V: TRBV6-1
CDR3: CASTGTSDTGELFF
DNA: TGTGCCAGCACCGGGACTAGCGACACCGGGGAGCTGTTTTTT

size: many
J: TRBJ2-1
D: TRBD2
V: TRBV10-3
CDR3: CAIQGLAGEGEQFF
DNA: TGTGCCATCCAGGGGCTAGCGGGGGAGGGTGAGCAGTTCTTC

size: few
J: TRBJ1-4
D: -
V: TRBV7-2
CDR3: CASSLVLATNEKLFF
DNA: TGTGCCAGCAGCCTCGTACTGGCAACTAATGAAAAACTGTTTTTT

size: -
J: TRBJ2-3
D: -
V: TRBV7-9
CDR3: CASSSLARDFTDTQYF
DNA: TGTGCCAGCAGCTCCCTCGCAAGGGACTTCACAGATACGCAGTATTTT

size: -
J: TRBJ2-3
D: -
V: TRBV7-2
CDR3: CASSSPVVADTQYF
DNA: TGTGCCAGCAGCTCCCCGGTGGTGGCAGATACGCAGTATTTT

size: -
J: TRBJ2-6
D: -
V: TRBV11-2
CDR3: CASSVTNVLTF
DNA: TGTGCCAGCAGCGTCACCAACGTCCTGACTTTC

size: many
J: TRBJ1-1
D: -
V: TRBV12-3/TRBV12-4
CDR3: CASLGMRGSNEAFF
DNA: TGTGCCAGCTTAGGTATGCGGGGGAGTAATGAAGCTTTCTTT

size: few
J: TRBJ2-3
D: -
V: TRBV21-1
CDR3: CASSKYNGDTQYF
DNA: TGTGCCAGCAGCAAGTATAATGGGGATACGCAGTATTTT

size: -
J: TRBJ2-3
D: -
V: TRBV10-2
CDR3: CASSFAGHNTDTQYF
DNA: TGCGCCAGCAGTTTTGCGGGTCATAACACAGATACGCAGTATTTT